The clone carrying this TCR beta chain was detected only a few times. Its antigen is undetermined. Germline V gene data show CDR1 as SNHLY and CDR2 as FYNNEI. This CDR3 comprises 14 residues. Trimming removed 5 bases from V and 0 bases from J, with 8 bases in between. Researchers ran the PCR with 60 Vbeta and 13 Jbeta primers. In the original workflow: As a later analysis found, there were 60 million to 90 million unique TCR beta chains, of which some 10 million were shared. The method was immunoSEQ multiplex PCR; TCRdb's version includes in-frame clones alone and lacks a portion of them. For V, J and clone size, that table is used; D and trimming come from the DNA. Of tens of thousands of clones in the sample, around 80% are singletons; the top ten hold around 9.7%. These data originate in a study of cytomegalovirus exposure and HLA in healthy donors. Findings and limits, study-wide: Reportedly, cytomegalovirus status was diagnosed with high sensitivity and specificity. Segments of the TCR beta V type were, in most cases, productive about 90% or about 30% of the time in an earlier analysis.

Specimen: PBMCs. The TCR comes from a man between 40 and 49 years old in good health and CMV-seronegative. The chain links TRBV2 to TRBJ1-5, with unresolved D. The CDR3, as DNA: TGTGCCAGCAGTCTCACTAATAGCAATCAGCCCCAGCATTTT. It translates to CASSLTNSNQPQHF.